The entry below gives a single T cell receptor (beta chain) sequence along with its context. Its antigen specificity is not known. No base quality information exists; no much larger clone differs at one position. Ficoll-Paque density gradient centrifugation was the method used to isolate PBMCs. Inclusive of the bounding cysteine and phenylalanine, the CDR3 is 15 residues long. Only CDR3 DNA remains: 45 bases, in frame from the first base. The germline V gene (reference sequence) sets CDR1 to SGHAT and CDR2 to FQDESV. The V end gives up 5 bases and the J end 7 bases, leaving 11 bases in the junction not matched to a gene. These data are taken from a study of T-cell memory formation after mild COVID-19 (dated by TCRdb to the early 2020s). About the full investigation: Most TCR sequence clusters were specific to one of the two donors. Longitudinal TCRalpha and TCRbeta repertoire sequencing tracked T-cell clones expanding and contracting after mild COVID-19 in a couple of donors. The cohort comprised two young, previously healthy adult volunteers, one female and one male.

Overall study results and their limits: SARS-CoV-2 specificity of the second-wave clones peaking on day 37 was not confirmed. The study included only a couple of mild cases, and larger cohorts that include severe cases with pre-infection samples were judged to be necessary. From day 15 to 85, contracting clones showed balanced CD4/CD8 phenotypes, whereas a second wave of clones that expanded from day 15 to 37 leaned towards CD4+. Some responding clones were found in pre-infection memory, which suggests that pre-existing cross-reactive memory T cells took part in the SARS-CoV-2 response. Contracting CD4+ clones turned up mainly in the CM and EM memory subsets, whereas EMRA was where CD8+ clones were enriched.

TCRdb lists the instrument as Illumina NovaSeq 6000. cDNA libraries for TCRalpha and TCRbeta were prepared by 5'RACE using constant-segment primers, with sample barcodes and unique molecular identifiers added. Trizol reagent was used to extract RNA from every sample. Library amplification was performed in two PCR steps, and a second sample barcode and Illumina TruSeq adapters were introduced in the second step. The libraries were sequenced on an Illumina NovaSeq using 2 x 150 bp paired-end reads. For the original study's pipeline: Demultiplexing of reads and collapsing into UMI-guided consensus sequences were performed with migec v1.2.7. Using mixcr v2.1.11, UMI consensuses were aligned to TRA and TRB V and J templates and then assembled into clonotypes. Clonotypes were classified as expanded or contracted when called significant by both edgeR and NoisET, with noise models trained on biological replicates. For edgeR calls, a false discovery rate-adjusted p below 0.01 and a log2 fold-change threshold of 1 were applied. As an exploratory analysis of dynamics, max-normalized trajectories of the 1000 most abundant clonotypes were examined with PCA combined with hierarchical clustering. Separately sequenced CD4+ and CD8+ repertoires were used to assign a CD4 or CD8 phenotype to each responding clone. TCRdb's own reprocessing of the public reads used fastp at Q25 and MiXCR and kept productive beta chains. Identical CDR3 protein sequences are pooled into one entry, listed with their most common genes and DNA. Here the V and J calls rest on TCRdb's processing, not on the authors' analysis. The sample table holds hundreds of thousands of distinct CDR3 sequences, of which roughly 15% were seen once. The top ten clonotypes cover 20% to 25% of the sample.

The sample taken for sequencing was PBMCs or a T cell subset sorted from them (not recorded which). This clonotype was sampled from a young man who had mild COVID-19 (a few samples of this study predate the infection). The sample titles of this study are shuffled in the database, so cell type and time point are left out; the donor was told from shared clones. This chain is built from TRBV11-1 and TRBJ2-1, with 7 middle bases fitting TRBD1. The CDR3 in this case is CASSRKGGASNEQFF. The DNA reads TGTGCCAGCAGCCGTAAAGGGGGCGCGTCGAATGAGCAGTTCTTC.